A single sample is the source of the 8 T cell receptor beta chains below, sequenced in a study of cytomegalovirus exposure and HLA in healthy donors. Primers included in the PCR were 60 Vbeta and 13 Jbeta primers. Method: immunoSEQ multiplex PCR; TCRdb's copy keeps in-frame clones and lacks some. This sample carries roughly 98,000 clones, around 74% of them seen once, and the ten largest clones take 14%. The sample was PBMCs. Receptors originate from a woman in her 70s in good health and CMV-seropositive.

CDR3 sequence (DNA): TGTGCCAGCAGCCAACGGACAAAAGCTGAAAAACTGTTTTTT. It is translated as CASSQRTKAEKLFF. The rearrangement uses TRBV7-2 and TRBJ1-4; tentative D call: TRBD1 (5 bases). V shed 5 bases and J shed 7 bases, with 14 bases lying between them. Germline assignment: CDR1 SGHTA and CDR2 FQGNSA. The CDR3 consists of 14 residues.

Comment on this clone: One end of the junction is discordant with germline, which a read error may explain. The chain is built from TRBV7-9 and TRBJ2-2, with 8 bases that match TRBD1. The CDR3 loop spans 16 amino acids. Germline V gives CDR1 SEHNR, CDR2 FQNEAQ (reference sequence). The CDR3 bases are TGTTCCAGCAGCGGCCCGGACAGGGTGGTCACCGGGGAGCTGTTTTTT. It is translated as CSSSGPDRVVTGELFF.

The genes are TRBV18 and TRBJ2-7; unclear D gene. Germline loops: CDR1 KGHSH, CDR2 LQKENI. V dropped 4 bases and J dropped 4 bases, with 17 bases sitting between them. The CDR3 runs 15 residues. CDR3 amino acids: CASSLLAPSLYEQYF. CDR3 bases: TGTGCCAGCTCACTGCTGGCACCCTCCCTGTACGAGCAGTACTTC.

V gene TRBV5-6 combines with J gene TRBJ2-5; possibly TRBD2 for D (5 bases). The J call may be faulty, since TRBJ2-7 better matches the DNA end. CDR3 length equals 12 residues. CDR1 is SGHDT and CDR2 is YYEEEE in the germline V gene. The CDR3 sequence: CASSLGRYEQYF. The CDR3 DNA is TGTGCCAGCAGCTTAGGGAGATACGAGCAGTACTTC.

The chain carries TRBV6-5 and TRBJ1-2; 8 bases are a match to TRBD1. Germline CDR1 MNHEY, CDR2 SVGAGI. Trimming removed 6 bases from V and 4 bases from J; junction bases left unmatched: 7. The CDR3 covers 14 residues. CDR3 sequence: CASSIDRGSYGYTF. The CDR3 nucleotides read TGTGCCAGCAGCATCGACAGGGGCTCCTATGGCTACACCTTC.

The gene calls are TRBV5-1 and TRBJ1-4; the D is unclear. The germline V and J ends were trimmed by 0 bases and 5 bases, with 8 bases remaining between them. CDR3 length equals 14 residues. Germline assignment: CDR1 SGHRS and CDR2 YFSETQ. The CDR3 DNA is TGCGCCAGCAGCTTGGGTGCAGTAAATGAAAAACTGTTTTTT. It encodes CASSLGAVNEKLFF.

V usage is TRBV28 and J usage is TRBJ1-4; D gene uncertain. Trimming took 4 bases from V and 11 from J, leaving 17 bases between them. Germline CDR1 MDHEN, CDR2 SYDVKM. The CDR3 has 14 residues. The chain's CDR3 is CASSYSGLGGKLFF. CDR3 nucleotides: TGTGCCAGCAGTTACTCCGGCCTAGGCGGGAAACTGTTTTTT.

This chain links TRBV28 with TRBJ1-4, with 9 bases aligning to TRBD1. The CDR3 has 14 residues. Trimming at V came to 5 bases and at J to 6 bases, leaving 4 bases not matched to a gene. CDR1 and CDR2 (germline): MDHEN, SYDVKM. Here the CDR3 reads CASSDRGRDEKLFF. The CDR3 DNA sequence: TGTGCCAGCAGTGACAGGGGGAGGGATGAAAAACTGTTTTTT.